The present TCR beta chain was sequenced within a study of blood T cells in healthy people across ages. Then a second PCR, running about 6 to 11 cycles, was carried out with a sample-barcoded 5' primer and a J-beta primer mix. TCRdb independently ran MiXCR on the 5' RACE reads; one entry per CDR3 protein. Here the sample spans about 570,000 distinct CDR3 sequences, about 26% being singletons. The CDR3 loop spans 14 amino acids. CDR1 and CDR2 (germline): DFQATT, SNEGSKA (reference sequence). V was pared by 2 bases and J by 2 bases, with 10 bases between. This sample also appeared in a second study, on T cells of mothers and their children.

The specimen sequenced was blood. This sequence was found in a boy aged 2 to 10 in good health. The genes are TRBV20-1 and TRBJ1-5, with D unclear. The CDR3 region has the DNA TGCAGTGCTAGATCGGGGATAGGCAATCAGCCCCAGCATTTT. This translates into CSARSGIGNQPQHF.